This passage covers 25 T cell receptor beta chains from one sample sequenced in a study of spatial heterogeneity in lung cancer. TCRdb reprocessed the 5' RACE reads with MiXCR, giving one entry per CDR3 protein. Found here are about 3,500 distinct CDR3 sequences, 3% of them singletons; the top ten hold 12%. This sample's time point: sample taken at primary tumor resection. The sample consisted of normal lung tissue next to the tumor, taken at surgery. These receptors were obtained from a female donor with early-stage non-small cell lung cancer.

The sample holds many counts of this clonotype. V is TRBV4-1 and J is TRBJ1-5; D is undetermined. The CDR3 loop spans 15 amino acids. With 1 base removed from V and 0 bases from J, the gap between germline ends came to 7 bases. In germline, CDR1 is MGHRA, CDR2 YSYEKL. CDR3 nucleotide sequence: TGCGCCAGCAGCCAAGCTGCAGTTAGCAATCAGCCCCAGCATTTT. It translates to CASSQAAVSNQPQHF.

This clonotype occurred many times. This chain connects TRBV28 to TRBJ2-5; D might be TRBD2 (5 bases). Trimming took 1 base from V and 1 from J, leaving 7 bases between them. The germline V gene has CDR1 MDHEN and CDR2 SYDVKM. CDR3 size: 14 residues. This CDR3 is CASSLYGLQETQYF. The CDR3 DNA reads as TGTGCCAGCAGTTTATACGGACTCCAAGAGACCCAGTACTTC.

This clonotype is medium-sized (0.01 to 0.1%) within its sample. This sequence joins TRBV18 and TRBJ1-1, with D tentatively TRBD1 (6 bases). The germline V and J ends were trimmed by 6 bases and 0 bases, with 26 bases remaining between them. This CDR3 region has 19 residues. Germline loops: CDR1 KGHSH, CDR2 LQKENI. This chain's CDR3 is CASSALIPGVEWVNTEAFF. Written as DNA, the CDR3 is TGTGCCAGCTCCGCGCTAATTCCAGGGGTAGAATGGGTGAACACTGAAGCTTTCTTT. The full variable domain, in which reference TRBV18 and TRBJ1-1 provide the parts outside the CDR3, is NAGVMQNPRHLVRRRGQEARLRCSPMKGHSHVYWYRQLPEEGLKFMVYLQKENIIDESGMPKERFSAEFPKEGPSILRIQQVVRGDSAAYFCASSALIPGVEWVNTEAFFGQGTRLTVV.

The sample holds many counts of this clonotype. V is TRBV6-2 or TRBV6-3 and J is TRBJ2-5, with a weak D call TRBD1 (6 bases). Looked up from germline, CDR1 is MNHEY and CDR2 is SVGEGT. V was clipped by 6 bases and J by 1 base, with 12 bases between them. CDR3 size: 14 residues. The CDR3 spells CASSWTVPQETQYF. In DNA, the CDR3 is TGTGCCAGCAGCTGGACAGTACCCCAAGAGACCCAGTACTTC.

This clonotype was seen ten or more times. The CDR3 sequence is CASSPGTSAQGAQYF. CDR3 nucleotide sequence: TGTGCCAGCAGTCCCGGGACTAGCGCCCAGGGGGCCCAGTACTTC. The V gene is TRBV2, the J gene TRBJ2-5, with 10 nucleotides matching TRBD2. J lost 9 bases, V lost 5 bases, and 12 bases had no gene match. CDR3 size: 15 residues. The germline V gene has CDR1 SNHLY and CDR2 FYNNEI.

This clonotype was seen a handful of times. V usage is TRBV6-6 and J usage is TRBJ2-1; the D gene could be TRBD1 or TRBD2 (5 bases each). V was trimmed by 10 bases and J by 0 bases, leaving 19 bases between them. Germline V gene sequence: CDR1 MNHNY, CDR2 SVGAGI (reference sequence). The CDR3 spans 16 residues. CDR3 sequence reads: CATSGTQESSYNEQFF. CDR3 in DNA: TGTGCCACTTCCGGGACGCAAGAAAGCTCCTACAATGAGCAGTTCTTC.

By share, this clonotype counts as medium-sized. J is TRBJ1-2 and V is TRBV20-1; 7 bases align to TRBD1. The V segment lost 1 base and the J segment 2 bases; nucleotides outside the gene matches: 22. There are 20 residues in the CDR3. Per germline, CDR1 DFQATT and CDR2 SNEGSKA (reference sequence). The chain's CDR3 is CSARGGGTVPLTPPNYGYTF. In nucleotides, the CDR3 is TGCAGTGCTAGAGGAGGCGGGACAGTTCCTTTGACGCCTCCAAACTATGGCTACACCTTC.

In this sample, this clonotype turned up many times. The chain combines TRBV7-2 with TRBJ1-2, with 8 bases matching TRBD1. The CDR3 covers 17 residues. Per germline, CDR1 SGHTA and CDR2 FQGNSA. The V gene end was trimmed by 5 bases and the J gene end by 6 bases; junction bases not matched to a gene: 17. As DNA, the CDR3 is TGTGCCAGCAGCCCTGGGGGGGGAAGGGCAGGGGGCGATGGCTACACCTTC. Its translation is CASSPGGGRAGGDGYTF.

This clonotype appeared many times. This chain joins TRBV20-1 and TRBJ2-7; the D gene is possibly TRBD2 (5 bases). Per germline, CDR1 DFQATT and CDR2 SNEGSKA (reference sequence). V was clipped by 6 bases and J by 5 bases, with 26 bases between them. There are 16 residues in the CDR3. CDR3 in amino acids: CSAAARFRNSEDEQYF. CDR3 sequence (DNA): TGCAGTGCCGCAGCTAGGTTTCGGAATAGCGAGGACGAGCAGTACTTC.

This clonotype is medium-sized in the sample. V is TRBV9 and J is TRBJ2-5; weak D call: TRBD1 (6 bases). V shed 4 bases and J shed 4 bases, with 11 bases lying between them. CDR1 SGDLS and CDR2 YYNGEE come from the germline V gene. This CDR3 has 13 amino acids. Here the CDR3 reads CASSSIGGETQYF. In DNA form, the CDR3 reads TGTGCCAGCAGCTCCATAGGGGGAGAGACCCAGTACTTC.

By proportion, this clonotype is medium-sized (0.01 to 0.1%). This rearrangement joins TRBV12-3 or TRBV12-4 to TRBJ2-7; 8 positions match TRBD1. This CDR3 has 12 residues. V was pared by 5 bases and J by 7 bases, with 4 bases of the junction left unmatched. This CDR3 is CASSQRQGEQYF. In nucleotides, the CDR3 is TGTGCCAGCAGTCAACGACAGGGGGAGCAGTACTTC.

The sample holds many counts of this clonotype. The CDR3: CASRPRTGSYEQYF. The CDR3 bases are TGTGCCAGCAGACCCAGGACAGGATCCTACGAGCAGTACTTC. The rearrangement joins TRBV12-3 or TRBV12-4 to TRBJ2-7; TRBD1 matches 7 bases. CDR3 length equals 14 residues. V lost 6 bases and J lost 1; bases outside the gene matches: 6.

This clonotype was seen repeatedly, ten times or more. The chain recombines TRBV5-5 with TRBJ2-3; possibly TRBD1 for D (6 bases). The V end was cut by 1 base, the J end by 1 base, with 16 bases between. This CDR3 region has 17 residues. Germline lookup yields CDR1 SGHKS and CDR2 YYEKEE (reference sequence). The CDR3 DNA reads TGTGCCAGCAGCTTGCCAAGTGTACAGGGCCGCACAGATACGCAGTATTTT. Its protein is CASSLPSVQGRTDTQYF.

This clonotype was found a few times. The genes are TRBV12-3 or TRBV12-4 and TRBJ2-1; D may match TRBD1 or TRBD2 (5 bases each). V gave up 3 bases and J gave up 2 bases, with 11 bases separating them. The CDR3 has 15 amino acids. The CDR3 region is CASSLRGVTYNEQFF. CDR3 sequence (DNA): TGTGCCAGCAGTTTGAGAGGGGTTACCTACAATGAGCAGTTCTTC.

There are many counts of this clonotype. V and J are TRBV6-6 and TRBJ1-5; 9 nucleotides align to TRBD1. CDR1 and CDR2 from the germline V gene are MNHNY and SVGAGI (reference sequence). The CDR3 is 15 residues long. Trimming removed 6 bases from V and 0 bases from J; junction bases left unmatched: 3. The CDR3 loop is CASSGTGNSNQPQHF. The CDR3 DNA reads as TGTGCCAGCAGCGGGACAGGGAATAGCAATCAGCCCCAGCATTTT.

This clonotype is medium-sized in the sample. The V call is TRBV5-4, the J call TRBJ2-3; D is ambiguous. V lost 4 bases, J lost 0 bases, and 9 bases lay in between. Germline V gene sequence: CDR1 SGHNT, CDR2 YYREEE (reference sequence). The CDR3 loop spans 14 amino acids. The CDR3 here is CASSQSRSTDTQYF. The CDR3 DNA is TGTGCCAGCAGCCAGAGCAGGAGCACAGATACGCAGTATTTT.

This clonotype occurred a few times. The V and J genes are TRBV7-2 and TRBJ2-3; D may correspond to TRBD1 or TRBD2 (5 bases each). This CDR3 comprises 14 residues. Germline V CDR1 and CDR2: SGHTA, FQGNSA. With 2 bases removed from V and 4 bases from J, the gap between germline ends came to 10 bases. The CDR3 is CASSLPGSADTQYF. CDR3 coding DNA: TGTGCCAGCAGCTTACCAGGGAGCGCAGATACGCAGTATTTT.

The V gene is TRBV5-5, the J gene TRBJ2-3, with a tentative D call TRBD2 (6 bases). Trimming pared 6 bases from V and 3 bases from J, leaving 11 bases between. Germline V gene lookup returns CDR1 SGHKS and CDR2 YYEKEE (reference sequence). This CDR3 spans 13 amino acids. The CDR3 region has the DNA TGTGCCAGCACCCCTGCGGGGACAGATACGCAGTATTTT. Translation gives CASTPAGTDTQYF. Looking up the rest from reference TRBV5-5 and TRBJ2-3 gives the full variable domain: DAGVTQSPTHLIKTRGQQVTLRCSPISGHKSVSWYQQVLGQGPQFIFQYYEKEERGRGNFPDRFSARQFPNYSSELNVNALLLGDSALYLCASTPAGTDTQYFGPGTRLTVL.

This clonotype was counted at least ten times. Compared with germline, one end of the junction differs, possibly owing to a read error. The chain employs TRBV27 and TRBJ2-1; TRBD1 is a possible D gene (6 bases). Germline V gene data show CDR1 as MNHEY and CDR2 as SMNVEV (reference sequence). This CDR3 spans 14 amino acids. The CDR3 loop is CASRTQGIDNEQSF. The CDR3 nucleotides read TGTGCCAGCAGGACACAGGGAATCGACAATGAGCAGTCCTTC.

This clonotype is judged medium-sized (0.01 to 0.1%). This chain links TRBV6-5 with TRBJ1-6, with D uncertain. This CDR3 has 12 residues. Germline-derived CDR1 and CDR2 are MNHEY and SVGAGI. Trimming removed 10 bases at V and 10 bases at J, with 14 bases between. CDR3 amino acids: CATGRGDSPLHF. In DNA, the CDR3 is TGTGCCACGGGCCGGGGTGACTCACCCCTCCACTTT.

This clonotype was recorded many times. The chain couples TRBV30 to TRBJ1-2, with D possibly being TRBD1 (5 bases). The V end lost 0 bases, the J end lost 4 bases, and 12 bases lay between the germline ends. CDR1 is GTSNPN, CDR2 SVGIG, per germline (reference sequence). The CDR3 spans 14 residues. Here the CDR3 DNA reads TGTGCCTGGAGTGTAAGGGGCATGGGCTATGGCTACACCTTC. This gives the protein CAWSVRGMGYGYTF.

In its sample, this clonotype is medium-sized. The rearrangement uses TRBV4-2 and TRBJ2-1, with D possibly TRBD1 on 7 matching bases. The CDR3 runs to 16 residues. Germline CDR1 LGHNA, CDR2 YNFKEQ. The V and J ends lost 0 bases and 4 bases respectively, with 13 bases between them. DNA for the CDR3: TGTGCCAGCAGCCAAGATGTCCAGGGGGGTTACAATGAGCAGTTCTTC. Translation gives CASSQDVQGGYNEQFF.

This clonotype was recorded many times. This chain links TRBV7-2 with TRBJ2-3; D possibly corresponds to TRBD1 (6 bases). From germline, CDR1 is SGHTA and CDR2 FQGNSA. The ends were cut back, 5 bases at V and 10 bases at J, with 13 bases in the middle. The CDR3 has 12 residues. CDR3 DNA sequence: TGTGCCAGCAGCCCTGACAGGTCGTCGCAGTATTTT. As protein: CASSPDRSSQYF.

This clonotype was seen a few times. The genes are TRBV7-2 and TRBJ2-5; D unresolved. Germline V gives CDR1 SGHTA, CDR2 FQGNSA. CDR3 length: 10 residues. Trimming shortened V by 3 bases and J by 8 bases, and 4 bases separated the two germline ends. The CDR3 nucleotides read TGTGCCAGCAGCTTTGGTACCCAGTACTTC. It translates to CASSFGTQYF.

Sample share makes this clonotype large (0.1 to 1%). The V gene is TRBV7-2, the J gene TRBJ2-5; no definite D call. Germline loops: CDR1 SGHTA, CDR2 FQGNSA. CDR3 length: 14 residues. Trimming took off 2 bases at V and 1 base at J, with 8 bases between the two ends. The CDR3 sequence is CASSLLFSQETQYF. CDR3 nucleotide sequence: TGTGCCAGCAGCTTATTATTCTCCCAAGAGACCCAGTACTTC.